A selection of T cell receptor beta chains follows, all from one sample in a study of beta chain features in type 1 diabetes. Sequenced by immunoSEQ multiplex PCR; TCRdb stores in-frame clones only, minus some. Here the sample spans 35,000 to 45,000 clones, roughly 67% being singletons. Sequencing was done on a sample of Tregs from blood. The receptors originated from a woman aged 25 to 39 in good health. Both conserved end residues are part of each CDR3. The order of the fields is D gene, V gene, clone size, J gene, CDR3 DNA, CDR3 protein. A D gene is named only where the DNA matches it firmly. Size is stated for part of the rows, as once, few or many counts, or as a class when the clone is expanded.

D: .
V: TRBV14
size: few
J: TRBJ1-1
DNA: TGTGCCAGCAGCCAAGTTCGGGGGGGCTGGAACACTGAAGCTTTCTTT
CDR3: CASSQVRGGWNTEAFF

D: TRBD1
V: TRBV25-1
size: .
J: TRBJ1-1
DNA: TGTGCCAGCAGTGATTCCGGGACAGGCGCCGGGGAAGCTTTCTTT
CDR3: CASSDSGTGAGEAFF

D: .
V: TRBV18
size: .
J: TRBJ2-1
DNA: TGTGCCAGCTCACCAGGCGGAGTGGAGTTCTTC
CDR3: CASSPGGVEFF

D: .
V: TRBV28
size: .
J: TRBJ2-4
DNA: TGTGCCAGCAGCCTATCCTCCGTACGAGCCAAAAACATTCAGTACTTC
CDR3: CASSLSSVRAKNIQYF

D: .
V: TRBV28
size: once
J: TRBJ2-7
DNA: TGTGCCAGCATGGGTCGGAGGGTTTTTCCCCCTCAGCAGTACTTC
CDR3: CASMGRRVFPPQQYF

D: TRBD2
V: TRBV9
size: .
J: TRBJ2-2
DNA: TGTGCCAGCAGCCCATCGGGTAGCGGGAGCGAAATCGGGGAGCTGTTTTTT
CDR3: CASSPSGSGSEIGELFF

D: TRBD2
V: TRBV7-3
size: .
J: TRBJ2-2
DNA: TGTGCCAGCAGCTTAAGGAAGGGACTAGCGGGAGGGCTTAACACTGGGGAGCTGTTTTTT
CDR3: CASSLRKGLAGGLNTGELFF

D: TRBD2
V: TRBV29-1
size: .
J: TRBJ2-1
DNA: TGCAGCGTTGGGACTAGCGGGAGCAGTGAGCAGTTCTTC
CDR3: CSVGTSGSSEQFF

D: TRBD1
V: TRBV7-2
size: .
J: TRBJ2-3
DNA: TGTGCCAGCAGCTTCCGGGACAGCCTAGATACGCAGTATTTT
CDR3: CASSFRDSLDTQYF

D: TRBD2
V: TRBV5-1
size: few
J: TRBJ2-1
DNA: TGCGCCAGCAGCAGACTAGCGGGGCCCTACAATGAGCAGTTCTTC
CDR3: CASSRLAGPYNEQFF

D: .
V: TRBV15
size: .
J: TRBJ1-1
DNA: TGTGCCACCAGCAGAACGCCGAGGCGGAACACTGAAGCTTTCTTT
CDR3: CATSRTPRRNTEAFF

D: TRBD1
V: TRBV7-3
size: few
J: TRBJ2-2
DNA: TGTGCCAGTAGGGGACAGGGGCAGAACACCGGGGAGCTGTTTTTT
CDR3: CASRGQGQNTGELFF

D: TRBD2
V: TRBV29-1
size: few
J: TRBJ2-7
DNA: TGCAGCGTCGGGACTAGCGGGGCCCCAATTCAGTACTTC
CDR3: CSVGTSGAPIQYF

D: TRBD2
V: TRBV25-1
size: .
J: TRBJ2-1
DNA: TGTGCCAGCAGTGGGCTAGCGGGAGAGTCCGTTAATGAGCAGTTCTTC
CDR3: CASSGLAGESVNEQFF

D: TRBD2
V: TRBV13
size: few
J: TRBJ2-1
DNA: TGTGCCAGCAGCGGCCGACTAGCGGGAGCCTACAATGAGCAGTTCTTC
CDR3: CASSGRLAGAYNEQFF

D: TRBD2
V: TRBV5-6
size: .
J: TRBJ2-7
DNA: TGTGCCAGCAGCCGCGGACTAGTCTACGAGCAGTACTTC
CDR3: CASSRGLVYEQYF

D: .
V: TRBV7-9
size: .
J: TRBJ2-7
DNA: TGTGCCAGCAGCTTAGGACAGTCTCGGGAGCAGTACTTC
CDR3: CASSLGQSREQYF

D: TRBD2
V: TRBV5-1
size: few
J: TRBJ2-1
DNA: TGCGCCAGCAGCCCCCAAGGACTAGCGGGAGATGAGCAGTTCTTC
CDR3: CASSPQGLAGDEQFF

D: .
V: TRBV7-2
size: .
J: TRBJ2-7
DNA: TGTGCCAGCAGCGTTGGACAGCTCTACGAGCAGTACTTC
CDR3: CASSVGQLYEQYF

D: TRBD2
V: TRBV6-6
size: .
J: TRBJ2-1
DNA: TGTGCCAGCAGATTACTAGCGGGAGCTGGGAATGAGCAGTTCTTC
CDR3: CASRLLAGAGNEQFF

D: TRBD2
V: TRBV7-3
size: .
J: TRBJ2-3
DNA: TGTGCCAGCAGCCTCGGACTAGACACAGATACGCAGTATTTT
CDR3: CASSLGLDTDTQYF

D: .
V: TRBV19
size: few
J: TRBJ2-1
DNA: TGTGCCAGTTCCCGGGACTTAGAGATAGGAGAGTTCTTC
CDR3: CASSRDLEIGEFF

D: TRBD2
V: TRBV29-1
size: few
J: TRBJ2-1
DNA: TGCAGCGTAGGGACTAGCGGGAGGAGTGGGCAGTTCTTC
CDR3: CSVGTSGRSGQFF

D: TRBD2
V: TRBV28
size: .
J: TRBJ2-3
DNA: TGTGCCAGCACGGTTAGCCTAGCGGGACCAGATACGCAGTATTTT
CDR3: CASTVSLAGPDTQYF

D: TRBD2
V: TRBV7-2
size: .
J: TRBJ2-7
DNA: TGTGCCAGCAGCTGGAGGACTAGCGGAAACTACGAGCAGTACTTC
CDR3: CASSWRTSGNYEQYF

D: .
V: TRBV5-5
size: .
J: TRBJ2-1
DNA: TGTGCCAGCAGCTTGCTACGCTCCGTCTCCTACAATGAGCAGTTCTTC
CDR3: CASSLLRSVSYNEQFF

D: TRBD2
V: TRBV19
size: .
J: TRBJ2-7
DNA: TGTGCCAGTAGGGCTAGCGGGAGTGGCGAGCAGTACTTC
CDR3: CASRASGSGEQYF

D: TRBD2
V: TRBV5-4
size: .
J: TRBJ2-1
DNA: TGTGCCAGCAGCTCGTGGGCTAGCGGGAGCCTTGAGCAGTTCTTC
CDR3: CASSSWASGSLEQFF

D: TRBD1
V: TRBV7-2
size: .
J: TRBJ1-2
DNA: TGTGCCAGCAGCTCTGGACAGGGCTCCTTGCATGGCTACACCTTC
CDR3: CASSSGQGSLHGYTF

D: TRBD1
V: TRBV4-2
size: .
J: TRBJ1-1
DNA: TGTGCCAGCAGCCAAGCTGTGGTCGACAGGGGCGTGGAGGCTTTCTTT
CDR3: CASSQAVVDRGVEAFF

D: .
V: TRBV2
size: few
J: TRBJ1-2
DNA: TGTGCCAGCGAACAGGGAGCTAACTATGGCTACACCTTC
CDR3: CASEQGANYGYTF

D: TRBD1
V: TRBV29-1
size: .
J: TRBJ1-2
DNA: TGCAGCGCCGGGGACAGGGGGAGAGGGTATGGCTACACCTTC
CDR3: CSAGDRGRGYGYTF

D: .
V: TRBV7-6
size: .
J: TRBJ1-5
DNA: TGTGCCAGCAGCTTGGCAGGGAAGTATAGCAATCAGCCCCAGCATTTT
CDR3: CASSLAGKYSNQPQHF

D: .
V: TRBV28
size: .
J: TRBJ2-5
DNA: TGTGCCAGCAGCGGTACAGGGTATAGGGAGACCCAGTACTTC
CDR3: CASSGTGYRETQYF

D: TRBD1
V: TRBV7-8
size: .
J: TRBJ1-1
DNA: TGTGCCAGCAGCCCTCTTACTCCGGGACAGGTGAACACTGAAGCTTTCTTT
CDR3: CASSPLTPGQVNTEAFF

D: TRBD2
V: TRBV29-1
size: .
J: TRBJ2-1
DNA: TGCAGCGTTGTGGGGGTGTGGGGCGGGAGTAGTTGGAATGAGCAGTTCTTC
CDR3: CSVVGVWGGSSWNEQFF

D: .
V: TRBV7-8
size: .
J: TRBJ2-7
DNA: TGTGCCAGCAGTCCCAGCGGTTACGAGCAGTACTTC
CDR3: CASSPSGYEQYF

D: TRBD2
V: TRBV7-9
size: .
J: TRBJ2-3
DNA: TGTGCCAGCAGCCGACTAGCGGGAGACACAGATACGCAGTATTTT
CDR3: CASSRLAGDTDTQYF

D: .
V: TRBV9
size: .
J: TRBJ2-3
DNA: TGTGCCAGCAGCAATACAGGGATCACTAGCACAGATACGCAGTATTTT
CDR3: CASSNTGITSTDTQYF

D: .
V: TRBV11-2
size: .
J: TRBJ2-1
DNA: TGTGCCAGCAGCTTAGATTGGGCTAGCCTAAATGAGCAGTTCTTC
CDR3: CASSLDWASLNEQFF

D: .
V: TRBV7-8
size: .
J: TRBJ1-5
DNA: TGTGCCAGCAGCTTAGCGCCAGGGGGCAATCAGCCCCAGCATTTT
CDR3: CASSLAPGGNQPQHF

D: TRBD2
V: TRBV9
size: .
J: TRBJ2-2
DNA: TGTGCCAGCAGCGTAGGGCCAGCGGGAGTTATTACCGGGGAGCTGTTTTTT
CDR3: CASSVGPAGVITGELFF

D: .
V: TRBV6-6
size: few
J: TRBJ2-2
DNA: TGTGCCAGCAGGTCGGGGGGGGAGCTGTTTTTT
CDR3: CASRSGGELFF

D: TRBD2
V: TRBV2
size: once
J: TRBJ2-5
DNA: TGTGCCAGCAGTGATCAGCGGGTCAGCGGGAGGGCAGGGGAGACCCAGTACTTC
CDR3: CASSDQRVSGRAGETQYF

D: .
V: TRBV7-2
size: .
J: TRBJ2-3
DNA: TGTGCCAGCAGCCCCACTAGAGATACGCAGTATTTT
CDR3: CASSPTRDTQYF

D: TRBD2
V: TRBV2
size: .
J: TRBJ2-5
DNA: TGTGCCAGCAGTGGGCTAGCGGAAGAGACCCAGTACTTC
CDR3: CASSGLAEETQYF

D: TRBD2
V: TRBV7-8
size: .
J: TRBJ2-7
DNA: TGTGCCAGCAGCCCTACTCGGAGCGGGAGTAACTACGAGCAGTACTTC
CDR3: CASSPTRSGSNYEQYF

D: .
V: TRBV6-4
size: few
J: TRBJ2-2
DNA: TGTGCCAGCAGTGTATCCTCCAACACCGGGGAGCTGTTTTTT
CDR3: CASSVSSNTGELFF